This is a list of T cell receptor beta chains from one sample in a study of T cells in narcolepsy. Method: immunoSEQ multiplex PCR; TCRdb's copy keeps in-frame clones and lacks some. The sample yields just over 40,000 clones, about 91% seen once. Sequenced material: CD45RA- memory CD4+ T cells from PBMCs. Source of these receptors: a human donor with narcolepsy. Each CDR3 is given with its conserved first and last residue. Each record gives: clone size, V gene, J gene, D gene, CDR3 DNA, CDR3 protein. The D gene is left open where the match is weak. Where a row states a size, it is once, few, many or the class of an expanded clone; other rows omit it.

clone size: .
V gene: TRBV9
J gene: TRBJ1-2
D gene: .
CDR3 DNA: TGTGCCAGCAGCGTAGCGGAGGGAGGGGAGGCCTACACCTTC
CDR3 protein: CASSVAEGGEAYTF

clone size: .
V gene: TRBV6-5
J gene: TRBJ1-5
D gene: .
CDR3 DNA: TGTGCCAGCAGAAAGGGGGGAAGCAATCAGCCCCAGCATTTT
CDR3 protein: CASRKGGSNQPQHF

clone size: once
V gene: TRBV2
J gene: TRBJ2-1
D gene: .
CDR3 DNA: TGTGCCAGCAGTGAATACATGAGGGATGAGCAGTTCTTC
CDR3 protein: CASSEYMRDEQFF

clone size: .
V gene: TRBV7-2
J gene: TRBJ2-1
D gene: .
CDR3 DNA: TGTGCCAGCAGCGGCCCGATGATCAATGAGCAGTTCTTC
CDR3 protein: CASSGPMINEQFF

clone size: .
V gene: TRBV7-9
J gene: TRBJ2-7
D gene: TRBD1
CDR3 DNA: TGTGCCAGCAGCTTAGGGTTCGGGACAGGGGAAGAGCAGTACTTC
CDR3 protein: CASSLGFGTGEEQYF

clone size: .
V gene: TRBV5-4
J gene: TRBJ2-3
D gene: .
CDR3 DNA: TGTGCCAGCAGCCTCCGGGGAGATACGCAGTATTTT
CDR3 protein: CASSLRGDTQYF

clone size: .
V gene: TRBV11-1
J gene: TRBJ1-6
D gene: TRBD1
CDR3 DNA: TGTGCCAGCAGCCGCTCCCCCGGGACAGGGAAATCACCCCTCCACTTT
CDR3 protein: CASSRSPGTGKSPLHF

clone size: .
V gene: TRBV18
J gene: TRBJ2-7
D gene: TRBD2
CDR3 DNA: TGTGCCAGCTCACCAGAGAGCGGGGCTAGGTACGAGCAGTACTTC
CDR3 protein: CASSPESGARYEQYF

clone size: few
V gene: TRBV5-5
J gene: TRBJ1-5
D gene: .
CDR3 DNA: TGTGCCAGCAGCCGGACCGGGGTAGGTAATCAGCCCCAGCATTTT
CDR3 protein: CASSRTGVGNQPQHF

clone size: few
V gene: TRBV7-2
J gene: TRBJ2-1
D gene: .
CDR3 DNA: TGTGCCAGCAGCTGGGGGGGCCACAATGAGCAGTTCTTC
CDR3 protein: CASSWGGHNEQFF

clone size: .
V gene: TRBV5-1
J gene: TRBJ2-1
D gene: TRBD2
CDR3 DNA: TGCGCCAGCAGCTCAGCTAGCGGGAGAGGATATGAGCAGTTCTTC
CDR3 protein: CASSSASGRGYEQFF

clone size: .
V gene: TRBV5-1
J gene: TRBJ2-7
D gene: TRBD2
CDR3 DNA: TGCGCCAGCAGCTCGCGACTAGCGGGAGGCGAGCAGTACTTC
CDR3 protein: CASSSRLAGGEQYF

clone size: .
V gene: TRBV18
J gene: TRBJ1-4
D gene: .
CDR3 DNA: TGTGCCAGCTCACCGGGAGCTGAGGCTAATGAAAAACTGTTTTTT
CDR3 protein: CASSPGAEANEKLFF

clone size: once
V gene: TRBV5-4
J gene: TRBJ2-5
D gene: .
CDR3 DNA: TGTGCCAGCAGCTTGCTCGACAGCCCAGGGACCCAGTACTTC
CDR3 protein: CASSLLDSPGTQYF

clone size: .
V gene: TRBV12-5
J gene: TRBJ2-2
D gene: TRBD1
CDR3 DNA: TGTGCTAGTGGCTTAGGGAAAAGACAGGGGACCGGGGAGCTGTTTTTT
CDR3 protein: CASGLGKRQGTGELFF

clone size: once
V gene: TRBV29-1
J gene: TRBJ1-1
D gene: TRBD1
CDR3 DNA: TGCAGCGCAATGGACAGGGCGAACACTGAAGCTTTCTTT
CDR3 protein: CSAMDRANTEAFF

clone size: .
V gene: TRBV12-2
J gene: TRBJ2-7
D gene: .
CDR3 DNA: TGTGCAAGTCGCTGGACAGGGGGAGGCTACGAGCAGTACTTC
CDR3 protein: CASRWTGGGYEQYF

clone size: .
V gene: TRBV10-2
J gene: TRBJ2-5
D gene: TRBD2
CDR3 DNA: TGCGCCAGCGGCTTAGCGGGGGGTGGTGAGCAGTACTTC
CDR3 protein: CASGLAGGGEQYF